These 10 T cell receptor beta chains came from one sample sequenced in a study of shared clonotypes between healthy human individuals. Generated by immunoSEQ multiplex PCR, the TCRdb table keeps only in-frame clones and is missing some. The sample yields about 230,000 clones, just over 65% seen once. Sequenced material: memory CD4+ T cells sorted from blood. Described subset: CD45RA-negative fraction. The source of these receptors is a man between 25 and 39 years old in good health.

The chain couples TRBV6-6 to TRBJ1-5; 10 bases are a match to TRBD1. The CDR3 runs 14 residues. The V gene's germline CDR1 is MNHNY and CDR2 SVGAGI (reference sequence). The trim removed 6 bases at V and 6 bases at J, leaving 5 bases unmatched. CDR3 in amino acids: CASRPGQGIQPQHF. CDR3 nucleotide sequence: TGTGCCAGCAGACCGGGACAGGGGATTCAGCCCCAGCATTTT.

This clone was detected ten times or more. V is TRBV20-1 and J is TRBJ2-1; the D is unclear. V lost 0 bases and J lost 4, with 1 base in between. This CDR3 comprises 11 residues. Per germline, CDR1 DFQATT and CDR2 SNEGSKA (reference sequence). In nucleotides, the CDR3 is TGCAGTGCTAGAGAATACAATGAGCAGTTCTTC. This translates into CSAREYNEQFF.

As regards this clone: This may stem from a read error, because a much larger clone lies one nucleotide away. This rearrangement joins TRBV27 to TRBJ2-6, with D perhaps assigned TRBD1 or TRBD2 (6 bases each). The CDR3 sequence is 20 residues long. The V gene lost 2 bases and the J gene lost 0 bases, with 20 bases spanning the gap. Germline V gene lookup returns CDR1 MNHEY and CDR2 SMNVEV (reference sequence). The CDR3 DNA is TGTGCCAGCAGTTTACGGACTGGAGGGACAAAGAGCTCTGGGGCCAACGTCCTGACTTTC. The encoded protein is CASSLRTGGTKSSGANVLTF.

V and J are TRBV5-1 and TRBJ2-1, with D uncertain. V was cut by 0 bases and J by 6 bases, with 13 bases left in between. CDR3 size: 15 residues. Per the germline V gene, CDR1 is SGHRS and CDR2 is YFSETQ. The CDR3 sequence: CASSLVSPLGNEQFF. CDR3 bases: TGCGCCAGCAGCTTGGTTAGCCCGCTAGGCAATGAGCAGTTCTTC.

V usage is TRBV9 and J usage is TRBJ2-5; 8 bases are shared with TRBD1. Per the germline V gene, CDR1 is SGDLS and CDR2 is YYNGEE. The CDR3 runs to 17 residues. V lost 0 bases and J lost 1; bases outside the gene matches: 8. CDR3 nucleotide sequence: TGTGCCAGCAGCGTAGGCCTGGACAGGGAAGGCCAAGAGACCCAGTACTTC. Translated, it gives CASSVGLDREGQETQYF.

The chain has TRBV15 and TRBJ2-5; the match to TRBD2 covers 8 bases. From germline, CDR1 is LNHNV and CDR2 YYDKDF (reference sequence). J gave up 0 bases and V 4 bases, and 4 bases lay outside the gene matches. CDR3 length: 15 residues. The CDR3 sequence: CATSTFSGNQETQYF. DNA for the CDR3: TGTGCCACCAGCACTTTTAGCGGGAACCAAGAGACCCAGTACTTC.

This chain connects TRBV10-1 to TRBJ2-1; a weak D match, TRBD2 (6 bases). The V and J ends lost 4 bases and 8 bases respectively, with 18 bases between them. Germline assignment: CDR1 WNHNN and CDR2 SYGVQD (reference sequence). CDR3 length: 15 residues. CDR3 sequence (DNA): TGCGCCAGCAGTGGGCGACGCGGGGTGGGGGATGAGCAGTTCTTC. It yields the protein CASSGRRGVGDEQFF.

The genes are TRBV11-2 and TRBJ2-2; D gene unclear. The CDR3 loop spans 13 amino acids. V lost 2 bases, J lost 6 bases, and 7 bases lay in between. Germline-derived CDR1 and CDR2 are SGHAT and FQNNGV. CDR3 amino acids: CASSLNPPGELFF. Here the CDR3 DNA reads TGTGCCAGCAGCTTAAATCCTCCCGGGGAGCTGTTTTTT.

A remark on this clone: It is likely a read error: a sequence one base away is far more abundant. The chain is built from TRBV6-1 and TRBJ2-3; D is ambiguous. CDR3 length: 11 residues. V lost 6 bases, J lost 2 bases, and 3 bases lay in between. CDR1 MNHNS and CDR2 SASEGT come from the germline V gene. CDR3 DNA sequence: TGTGCCAGCAGCCACACAGATACGCAGTATTTT. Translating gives CASSHTDTQYF.

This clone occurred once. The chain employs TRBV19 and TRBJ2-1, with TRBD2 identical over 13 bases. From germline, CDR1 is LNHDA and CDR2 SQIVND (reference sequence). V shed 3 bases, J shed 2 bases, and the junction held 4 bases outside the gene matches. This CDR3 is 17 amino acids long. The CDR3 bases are TGTGCCAGTAGTATGACCACTAGCGGGAGGGCCTACAATGAGCAGTTCTTC. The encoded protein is CASSMTTSGRAYNEQFF.